This T cell receptor (beta chain) is drawn from a study of cytomegalovirus exposure and HLA in healthy donors. Study-level points and caveats: Sequencing depth roughly uniform across donors was assumed in presence/absence analyses. Cytomegalovirus association was assigned to about 150 TCR beta chains.

Trimming took off 4 bases at V and 8 bases at J, with 13 bases between the two ends. CDR3 length equals 13 residues. Germline assignment: CDR1 SGHRS and CDR2 YFSETQ. PCR was performed using 60 Vbeta and 13 Jbeta primers. Generated by immunoSEQ multiplex PCR, the TCRdb table keeps only in-frame clones and is missing some. The sample consists of around 120,000 clones, roughly 63% of them appearing once. Of note for this clone: Its antigen is unknown.

The J gene is TRBJ2-1, the V gene TRBV5-1, with a tentative D call TRBD2 (5 bases). The sequenced material came from PBMCs. The receptor was isolated from a man between 35 and 55 years old in good health and CMV-seropositive. The CDR3 region has the DNA TGCGCCAGCAGCGCACGGGGTTGGGATGAGCAGTTCTTC. This encodes CASSARGWDEQFF.